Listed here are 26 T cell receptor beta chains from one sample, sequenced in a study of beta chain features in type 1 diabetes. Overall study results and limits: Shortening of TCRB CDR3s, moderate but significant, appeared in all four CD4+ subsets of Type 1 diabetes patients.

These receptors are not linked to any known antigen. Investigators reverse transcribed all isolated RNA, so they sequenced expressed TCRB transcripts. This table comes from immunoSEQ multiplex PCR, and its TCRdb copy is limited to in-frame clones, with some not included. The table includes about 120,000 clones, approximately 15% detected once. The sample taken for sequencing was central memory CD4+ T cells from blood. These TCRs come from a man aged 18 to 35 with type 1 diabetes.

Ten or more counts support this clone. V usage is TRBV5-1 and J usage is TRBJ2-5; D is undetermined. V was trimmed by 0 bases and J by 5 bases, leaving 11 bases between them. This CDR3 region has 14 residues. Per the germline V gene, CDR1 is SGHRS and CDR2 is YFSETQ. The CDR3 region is CASSLEWGSETQYF. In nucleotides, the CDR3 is TGCGCCAGCAGCTTGGAGTGGGGTTCGGAGACCCAGTACTTC.

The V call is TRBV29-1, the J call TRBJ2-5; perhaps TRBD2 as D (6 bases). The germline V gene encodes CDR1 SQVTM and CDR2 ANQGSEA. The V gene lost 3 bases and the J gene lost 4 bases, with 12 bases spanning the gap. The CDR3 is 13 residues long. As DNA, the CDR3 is TGCAGCGTTGAGGCGGGGTGGCGAGAGACCCAGTACTTC. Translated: CSVEAGWRETQYF.

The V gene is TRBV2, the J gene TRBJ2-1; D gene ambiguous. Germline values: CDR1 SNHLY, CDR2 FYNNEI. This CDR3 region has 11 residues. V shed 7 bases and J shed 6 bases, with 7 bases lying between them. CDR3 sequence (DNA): TGTGCCAGCAAATATAGCAATGAGCAGTTCTTC. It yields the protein CASKYSNEQFF. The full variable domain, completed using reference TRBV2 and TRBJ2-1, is EPEVTQTPSHQVTQMGQEVILRCVPISNHLYFYWYRQILGQKVEFLVSFYNNEISEKSEIFDDQFSVERPDGSNFTLKIRSTKLEDSAMYFCASKYSNEQFFGPGTRLTVL.

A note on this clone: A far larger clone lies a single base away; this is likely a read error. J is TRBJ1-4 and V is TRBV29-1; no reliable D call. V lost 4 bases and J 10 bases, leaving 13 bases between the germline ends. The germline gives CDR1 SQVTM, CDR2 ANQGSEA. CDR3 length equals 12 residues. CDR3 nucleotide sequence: TGCAGCGTTGTACAGTGTGAAGGAAAACTGTTTTTT. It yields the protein CSVVQCEGKLFF. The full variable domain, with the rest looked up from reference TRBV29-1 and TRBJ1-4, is SAVISQKPSRDICQRGTSLTIQCQVDSQVTMMFWYRQQPGQSLTLIATANQGSEATYESGFVIDKFPISRPNLTFSTLTVSNMSPEDSSIYLCSVVQCEGKLFFGSGTQLSVL.

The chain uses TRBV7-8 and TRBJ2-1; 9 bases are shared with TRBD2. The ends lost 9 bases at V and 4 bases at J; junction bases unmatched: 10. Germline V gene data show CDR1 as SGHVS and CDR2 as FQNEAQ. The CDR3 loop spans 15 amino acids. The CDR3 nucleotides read TGTGCCAGGGATCCGGGACTAGCAGGTTACAATGAGCAGTTCTTC. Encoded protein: CARDPGLAGYNEQFF.

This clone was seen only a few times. CDR3 sequence: CASRKVVSSYEQYF. Written as DNA, the CDR3 is TGTGCCAGCAGAAAGGTCGTCAGCTCCTACGAGCAGTACTTC. The chain employs TRBV2 and TRBJ2-7; D is unclear. The CDR3 covers 14 residues. With 6 bases removed from V and 0 bases from J, the gap between germline ends came to 12 bases. Germline values: CDR1 SNHLY, CDR2 FYNNEI.

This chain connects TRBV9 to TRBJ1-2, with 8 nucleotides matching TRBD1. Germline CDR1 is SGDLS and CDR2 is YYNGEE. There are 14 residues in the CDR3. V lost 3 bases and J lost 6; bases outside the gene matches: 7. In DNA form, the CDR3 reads TGTGCCAGCAGCGCTACGGGACAGGTACATGGCTACACCTTC. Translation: CASSATGQVHGYTF.

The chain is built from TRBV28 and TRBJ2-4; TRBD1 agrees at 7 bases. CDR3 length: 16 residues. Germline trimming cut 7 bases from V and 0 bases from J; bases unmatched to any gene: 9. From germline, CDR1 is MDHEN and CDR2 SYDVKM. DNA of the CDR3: TGTGCCAGCACCCAAACAGGGGTGTTAGCCAAAAACATTCAGTACTTC. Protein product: CASTQTGVLAKNIQYF.

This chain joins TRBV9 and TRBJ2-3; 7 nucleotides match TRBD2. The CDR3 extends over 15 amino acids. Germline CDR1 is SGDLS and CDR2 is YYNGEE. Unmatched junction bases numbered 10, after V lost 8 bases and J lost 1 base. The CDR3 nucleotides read TGTGCCAGTGGAGCAAGGAGCGGGGGCACAGATACGCAGTATTTT. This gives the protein CASGARSGGTDTQYF.

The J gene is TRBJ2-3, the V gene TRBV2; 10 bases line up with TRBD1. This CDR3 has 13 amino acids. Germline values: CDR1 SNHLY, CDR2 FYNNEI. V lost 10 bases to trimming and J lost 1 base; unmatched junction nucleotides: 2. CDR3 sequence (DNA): TGTGCCACCGGACAGGGGGGCACAGATACGCAGTATTTT. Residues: CATGQGGTDTQYF.

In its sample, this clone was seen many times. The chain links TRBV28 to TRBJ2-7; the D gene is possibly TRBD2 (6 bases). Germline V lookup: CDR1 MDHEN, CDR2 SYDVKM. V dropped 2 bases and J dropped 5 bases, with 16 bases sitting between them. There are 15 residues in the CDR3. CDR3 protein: CASSLSRAGTDEQYF. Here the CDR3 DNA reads TGTGCCAGCAGTTTAAGTCGCGCGGGGACTGACGAGCAGTACTTC. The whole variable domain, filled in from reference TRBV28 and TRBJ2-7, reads DVKVTQSSRYLVKRTGEKVFLECVQDMDHENMFWYRQDPGLGLRLIYFSYDVKMKEKGDIPEGYSVSREKKERFSLILESASTNQTSMYLCASSLSRAGTDEQYFGPGTRLTVT.

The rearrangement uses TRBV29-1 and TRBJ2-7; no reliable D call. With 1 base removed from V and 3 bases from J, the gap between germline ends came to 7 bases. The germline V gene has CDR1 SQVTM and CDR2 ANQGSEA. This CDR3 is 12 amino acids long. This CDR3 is CSVEGWDYEQYF. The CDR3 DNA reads TGCAGCGTTGAAGGTTGGGACTACGAGCAGTACTTC.

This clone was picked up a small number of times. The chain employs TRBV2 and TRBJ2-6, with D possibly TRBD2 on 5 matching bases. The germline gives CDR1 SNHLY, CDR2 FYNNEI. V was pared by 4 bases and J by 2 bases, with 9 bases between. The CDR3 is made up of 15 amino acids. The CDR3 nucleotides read TGTGCCAGCAGTGCCGAGGGAGCTGGGGCCAACGTCCTGACTTTC. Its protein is CASSAEGAGANVLTF.

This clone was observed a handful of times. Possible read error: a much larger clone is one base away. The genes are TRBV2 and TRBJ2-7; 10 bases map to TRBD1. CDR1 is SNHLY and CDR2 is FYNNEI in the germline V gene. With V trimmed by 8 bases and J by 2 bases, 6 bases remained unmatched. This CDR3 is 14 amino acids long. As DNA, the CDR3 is TGTGCCAGCGTCCTGACAGGGGGCGCCTACGAGCAGTACTTC. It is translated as CASVLTGGAYEQYF.

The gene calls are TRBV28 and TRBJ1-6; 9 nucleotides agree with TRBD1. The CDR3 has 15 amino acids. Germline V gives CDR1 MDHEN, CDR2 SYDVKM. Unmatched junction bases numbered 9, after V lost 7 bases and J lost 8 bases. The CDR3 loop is CASTEVTGGDSPLHF. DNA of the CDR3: TGTGCCAGCACCGAGGTGACAGGGGGTGATTCACCCCTCCACTTT.

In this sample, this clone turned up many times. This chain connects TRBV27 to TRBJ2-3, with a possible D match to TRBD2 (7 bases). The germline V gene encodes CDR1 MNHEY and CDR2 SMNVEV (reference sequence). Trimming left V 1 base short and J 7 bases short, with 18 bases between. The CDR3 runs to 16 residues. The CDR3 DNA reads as TGTGCCAGCAGTTTATACGGCGGGGGCGCGGGAAATACGCAGTATTTT. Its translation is CASSLYGGGAGNTQYF.

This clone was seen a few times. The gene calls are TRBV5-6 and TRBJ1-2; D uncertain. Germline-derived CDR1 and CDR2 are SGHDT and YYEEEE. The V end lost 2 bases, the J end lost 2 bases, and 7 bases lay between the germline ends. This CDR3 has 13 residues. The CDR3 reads CASSFGRNYGYTF. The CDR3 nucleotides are TGTGCCAGCAGCTTTGGCAGGAACTATGGCTACACCTTC.

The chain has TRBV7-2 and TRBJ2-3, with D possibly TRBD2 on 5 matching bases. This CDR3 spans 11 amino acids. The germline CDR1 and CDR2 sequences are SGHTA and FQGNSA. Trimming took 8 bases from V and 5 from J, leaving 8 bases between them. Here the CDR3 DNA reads TGTGCCAGCGGACGGGGAGATACGCAGTATTTT. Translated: CASGRGDTQYF.

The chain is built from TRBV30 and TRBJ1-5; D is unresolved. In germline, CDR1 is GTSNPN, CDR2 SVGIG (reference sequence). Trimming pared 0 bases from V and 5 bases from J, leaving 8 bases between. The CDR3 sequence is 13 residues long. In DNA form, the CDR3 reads TGTGCCTGGAGTGTACAGTTTGATCAGCCCCAGCATTTT. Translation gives CAWSVQFDQPQHF.

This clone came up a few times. In nucleotides, the CDR3 is TGTGCCAGCAGGGGGACTAGTCGGTCGGGCACAGATACGCAGTATTTT. Amino acid sequence: CASRGTSRSGTDTQYF. The chain uses TRBV5-6 and TRBJ2-3; TRBD2 matches at 8 bases. Germline V gene data show CDR1 as SGHDT and CDR2 as YYEEEE. Germline trimming cut 5 bases from V and 1 base from J; bases unmatched to any gene: 9. This CDR3 contains 16 residues.

The CDR3 loop is CASSLGGTGTRDYGYTF. In nucleotides, the CDR3 is TGTGCCAGCAGCTTGGGTGGGACAGGGACAAGGGACTATGGCTACACCTTC. This chain links TRBV5-4 with TRBJ1-2; 9 bases are shared with TRBD1. The junction had 9 bases not matched to a gene; V was cut back by 0 bases and J by 3 bases. CDR1 is SGHNT and CDR2 is YYREEE in the germline V gene (reference sequence). The CDR3 loop spans 17 amino acids. The full variable domain, completed using reference TRBV5-4 and TRBJ1-2, is ETGVTQSPTHLIKTRGQQVTLRCSSQSGHNTVSWYQQALGQGPQFIFQYYREEENGRGNFPPRFSGLQFPNYSSELNVNALELDDSALYLCASSLGGTGTRDYGYTFGSGTRLTVV.

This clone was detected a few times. The CDR3 here is CASRETSGSPYNEQFF. The DNA of the CDR3 is TGTGCCAGCAGAGAGACTAGCGGGAGTCCCTACAATGAGCAGTTCTTC. The V call is TRBV2, the J call TRBJ2-1; 12 nucleotides agree with TRBD2. With V trimmed by 6 bases and J by 2 bases, 5 bases remained unmatched. Germline CDR1 SNHLY, CDR2 FYNNEI. CDR3 length: 16 amino acids.

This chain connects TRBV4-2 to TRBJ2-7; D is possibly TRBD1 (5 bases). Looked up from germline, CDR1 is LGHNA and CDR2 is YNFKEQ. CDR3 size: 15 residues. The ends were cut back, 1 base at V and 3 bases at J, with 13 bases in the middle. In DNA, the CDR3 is TGTGCCAGCAGCCAAGGTGGGGCTGGGAACTACGAGCAGTACTTC. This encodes CASSQGGAGNYEQYF.

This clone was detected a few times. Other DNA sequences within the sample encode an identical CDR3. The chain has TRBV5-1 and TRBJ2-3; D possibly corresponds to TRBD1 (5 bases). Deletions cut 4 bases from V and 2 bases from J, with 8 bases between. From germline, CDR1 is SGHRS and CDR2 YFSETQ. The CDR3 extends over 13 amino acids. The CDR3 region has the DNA TGCGCCAGCAGCCCAGGGTCCACAGATACGCAGTATTTT. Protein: CASSPGSTDTQYF.

CDR3 region: CASSQDSAFDTQYF. The CDR3 DNA follows: TGTGCCAGCAGCCAAGATTCGGCGTTTGATACGCAGTATTTT. The V gene is TRBV14, the J gene TRBJ2-3, with D uncertain. CDR3 length: 14 residues. CDR1 and CDR2 from the germline V gene are SGHDN and FVKESK. The ends were cut back, 0 bases at V and 6 bases at J, with 10 bases in the middle.

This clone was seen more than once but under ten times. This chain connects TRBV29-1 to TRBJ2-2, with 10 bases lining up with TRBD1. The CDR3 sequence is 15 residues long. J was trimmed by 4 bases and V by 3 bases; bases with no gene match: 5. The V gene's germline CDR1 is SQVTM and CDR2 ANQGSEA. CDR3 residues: CSVDAGDRGTGELFF. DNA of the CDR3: TGCAGCGTTGATGCGGGGGACAGGGGCACCGGGGAGCTGTTTTTT.